Following are 5 T cell receptor beta chains from one sample sequenced in a study of control samples from healthy donors and cancer patients. Method: immunoSEQ multiplex PCR; TCRdb's copy keeps in-frame clones and lacks some. The table records roughly 100,000 clones, about 90% of them present only once. Input material: blood. These TCRs come from a woman younger than 30 in good health.

In its sample, this clone was seen a few times. The V call is TRBV6-5, the J call TRBJ2-5, with D perhaps TRBD1 (6 bases). Trimming left V 7 bases short and J 2 bases short, with 17 bases between. CDR1 is MNHEY, CDR2 SVGAGI, per germline. The CDR3 is 15 residues long. The CDR3 loop is CASKMTDSRQETQYF. Written as DNA, the CDR3 is TGTGCCAGCAAGATGACGGACAGCAGACAAGAGACCCAGTACTTC.

This clone has a single count. The rearrangement links TRBV9 to TRBJ1-6; D ambiguous. Trimming shortened V by 0 bases and J by 5 bases, and 6 bases separated the two germline ends. Per germline, CDR1 SGDLS and CDR2 YYNGEE. The CDR3 runs 14 residues. The CDR3 nucleotides are TGTGCCAGCAGCGTAGCTACAGATAATTCACCCCTCCACTTT. The encoded protein is CASSVATDNSPLHF.

The count of this clone is one. The chain recombines TRBV9 with TRBJ2-7; TRBD2 aligns across 10 bases. The germline V gene has CDR1 SGDLS and CDR2 YYNGEE. The CDR3 sequence is 15 residues long. Trimming took 2 bases from V and 7 from J; bases not matched to a gene: 9. The CDR3 nucleotides read TGTGCCAGCAGCGTCGGGGCTAGCGGGAGTTGGGAGCAGTACTTC. It codes for CASSVGASGSWEQYF.

This chain links TRBV18 with TRBJ1-5, with D perhaps TRBD1 (5 bases). The CDR3 totals 18 residues. The V gene lost 2 bases and the J gene lost 3 bases, with 20 bases spanning the gap. Germline values: CDR1 KGHSH, CDR2 LQKENI. The CDR3 is CASSPRVQANALNQPQHF. In DNA form, the CDR3 reads TGTGCCAGCTCACCAAGGGTACAGGCGAACGCCCTCAATCAGCCCCAGCATTTT.

This chain uses TRBV10-2 with TRBJ2-5; 13 nucleotides align to TRBD2. The CDR3 consists of 16 residues. CDR1 and CDR2 from the germline V gene are WSHSY and SAAADI. With V trimmed by 6 bases and J by 5 bases, 9 bases remained unmatched. DNA of the CDR3: TGCGCCAGCAGCCTAACTAGCGGGGGGGCTGGTGAGACCCAGTACTTC. Translated, it gives CASSLTSGGAGETQYF.